The subject of this entry is one T cell receptor beta chain. Its antigen remains unknown. The junction does not match germline at one end; this may be a read error. The data stem from a study of OX40 agonist ivuxolimab in advanced cancers. About the research overall: In three patients, partial responses were observed, one with hepatocellular carcinoma and two with cutaneous melanoma.

TCRdb's table, derived via immunoSEQ multiplex PCR, lists solely in-frame clones and lacks some. The table lists around 95,000 clones, around 94% of them singletons. CDR3 length: 14 residues. Germline V gives CDR1 SSHAT, CDR2 FNYEAQ (reference sequence). The study's findings and limits: CD4+ and CD8+ blood T cells expanded clonally by week 6 at 0.1 to 3.0 mg/kg.

The starting material was CD4+ or CD8+ T cells sorted from blood, obtained in a trial of the OX40 agonist ivuxolimab. The sequence came from an adult with an advanced solid tumor such as melanoma, head and neck, liver or kidney cancer. The chain is built from TRBV7-7 and TRBJ2-1, with unresolved D. CDR3 loop: CASSLNRGDNEQFF. CDR3 bases: TGTGCTAGCAGCTTAAATCGCGGAGACAATGAGCAGTTCTTC.